This T cell receptor beta chain was identified in a study of cytomegalovirus exposure and HLA in healthy donors (dated by TCRdb to about 2017). Turning to the overall study: According to an earlier analysis of several hundred of the donors, roughly 180 million T cells yielded over 90 million unique TCR beta sequences and around 280 Gb of sequence data. To study patterns of TCR occurrence, a later analysis re-analyzed previously published TCR beta repertoires from around 700 donors and added high-resolution HLA genotyping. The genetic ancestry cluster associated with self-reported Caucasian donors included 80% to 90% of the roughly 400 genotyped donors. A later genetic analysis used genome-wide SNP genotypes for about three fifths of the 666 donors, treating that subset as a discovery cohort. Among 300 to 500 genotyped donors of the cohort, an average of approximately 240,000 unique TCR beta nucleotide sequences was sequenced per donor, of which approximately 18% were non-productive. An earlier analysis of approximately 630 of the donors applied high-throughput TCR beta sequencing to assess whether each TCR beta V gene segment acted as functional or pseudogenic. Alongside the repertoire data, information on donor age, sex, ethnicity and CMV serostatus was compiled. Both class I and class II loci were covered by HLA typing, at four-digit resolution. The study used immunosequencing to profile the T cell repertoires of about 670 subjects and linked those repertoires to cytomegalovirus serostatus. The later analysis used no new phenotypic data to find candidate immune exposures, relying instead on TCR beta sequences and their occurrence across donors. The aim of the study was to test whether cataloging public T cell receptors could identify signatures of past pathogen exposure. An early release covering some 640 HLA-typed donors comprised approximately 290 gigabases of sequencing data and tens of millions of unique TCR sequences. To predict cytomegalovirus infection status, the study brought together high-throughput TCR immunosequencing, statistical association of individual TCRs with disease status, and machine learning. Because of strong linkage in the cohort, roughly five DR-DQ haplotypes were treated as single units for association and clustering. All discovery cohort repertoires had been generated using a single sequencing platform. A separate validation cohort of approximately 130 different subjects was used in addition to the roughly 670-subject first cohort. The number of donors typed differed by locus, with about 620-630 for A, B, C, DRB1 and DQB1, 522 for DQA1, approximately 580 for DPA1, and some 450 for DPB1. Overall study results and their limits: An earlier analysis of approximately 500 of the donors showed that most TCR beta V segments appeared in productive rearrangements either about 90% or about 30% of the time, which broadly matched IMGT annotations. Sequencing depth was assumed to be roughly uniform across donors in the presence/absence analyses, though that assumption may not hold. Because counts were too low, seventeen rarely observed V segments, including chromosome 9 orphons, were left out of the earlier analysis of approximately 500 of the donors. In vitro tests confirmed that a few of the cytomegalovirus-associated TCR beta chains recognize cytomegalovirus antigens. Most TCR sequences were observed very rarely across donors, whereas some public TCRs were present in many individuals. A later analysis found that TCR association rates varied across HLA loci, with DRB1 alleles showing the most associated TCRs and HLA-C alleles the fewest. Most CMV-associated TCR beta chains appeared to be HLA-restricted in a later analysis, and the HLA associations seemed to be driven largely by CMV exposure. Correlated functional status among segregating V segments might reflect linkage disequilibrium, but an unknown experimental factor could not be ruled out. Compared with the roughly 700-donor mean, donors in an Asian-associated ancestry cluster had fewer N-insertions in productive TCRs, according to a later genetic analysis. At a false discovery rate of 0.05, a later analysis linked around 15,000 TCR beta sequences to specific HLA alleles. An association between a missense DCLRE1C variant and V-gene and J-gene trimming of TCR beta chains was found in a later genetic analysis and replicated in an independent cohort. The classifier was reported to diagnose cytomegalovirus status with high specificity and sensitivity in both the original cohort and the validation cohort. The 87-base-pair reads could not distinguish some IMGT-functional V segments, including TRBV6-2 and TRBV6-3, so those segments were excluded. The study listed 164 TCR beta chains as associated with cytomegalovirus. A cluster of highly shared sequence variants was judged likely to be a technical artifact of the sequencing pipeline. A further reported finding was that TCR beta sequences accurately predicted the HLA-A and HLA-B alleles for most subjects in the first cohort. The only immune exposure information available for the cohort was CMV serostatus. In this cohort, only TCR beta chains were sequenced, and detectable features were limited by the absence of alpha or paired-chain data. In a later analysis, HLA-associated TCR beta chains showed more clonal expansion and lower generation probabilities than non-associated chains that were equally common. Several of the top co-occurrence clusters appeared to be linked to parvovirus B19, influenza, CMV and Epstein-Barr virus, according to a later analysis. Because HLA typing was unavailable for some donors at each locus, only the typed subset was used in association tests. Assigning TCR associations to individual alleles was difficult when HLA alleles, especially DR and DQ, strongly co-occurred. The authors suggested that the approach could potentially be extended to other disease states and immunological phenotypes.

On this clone itself: Its specific antigen is unknown. Qualities for individual bases were not recorded, and no much larger clone is one base off.

The cohort consisted of 650 to 700 healthy bone marrow donors. At the time of sampling, every cohort member was nominally healthy, though immune exposures that went unrecorded were likely present. The donor tested CMV seronegative, placing the donor among the 352 seronegative members of the cohort. A peripheral blood sample was provided by each donor, and peripheral blood mononuclear cells were used for TCR beta sequencing. Genomic DNA was extracted from the blood cell samples with the Qiagen DNeasy Blood Extraction Kit. The germline V gene provides CDR1 LGHNT and CDR2 FRNRAP. Including the terminal cysteine and phenylalanine, the CDR3 comprises 12 residues. Of all the DNA, just the CDR3 is kept, 36 bases in frame from base 1. Germline trimming amounts to 6 bases on V and 6 bases on J, with 2 as the count of junction bases outside the gene matches. The method was the immunoSEQ multiplex PCR assay. A mixture of 60 forward primers for TCR Vbeta segments and 13 reverse primers for TCR Jbeta segments was used in the multiplex PCR. Amplification of the CDR3 region of rearranged TCR beta genes was performed with a multiplex PCR assay on genomic DNA. On the Illumina HiSeq System, the amplified TCR beta libraries were sequenced as 87-base-pair reads. The original methods were these. In a later analysis, tens of millions of unique TCR beta chains were counted across the 500 to 700 repertoires, and approximately 9.9 million of these chains were shared by at least two donors. To remove PCR and sequencing errors, raw reads were error-corrected and collapsed into unique sequences using a nearest-neighbor algorithm that merged closely related sequences. Alignment of CDR3 sequences to IMGT reference sequences was used to assign V, D and J gene segments. For a sequence to be retained, a match of at least six nucleotides was required to both a V gene segment and a J gene segment. Rearrangements were called productive when the CDR3 lacked stop codons and stayed in frame with V and J; all others were non-productive. Following IMGT convention, CDR3 was defined as the stretch from the second conserved V-encoded cysteine to the conserved J-encoded phenylalanine. The earlier analysis of about 620 of the donors excluded sequences that lacked an unambiguous match to a single V gene segment. In an earlier analysis of approximately 610 of the donors, V segments were called functional above 56.7% productive rearrangements and were called segregating when the between-donor standard deviation exceeded 5%. To diagnose cytomegalovirus status from the catalog of TCR beta chain sequences, a statistical classification framework was built. A later analysis assigned V and J genes by comparing TCR nucleotide sequences with IMGT/GENE-DB human TR gene sequences. A later analysis assigned CDR3 sequences and most-parsimonious VDJ recombination scenarios with the TCRdist pipeline. In a later analysis, every TCR beta chain was defined by the combination of its CDR3 amino acid sequence and its V-gene family, and reads without a unique V-gene family were dropped. In a later analysis, several hundred highly shared, low-generation-probability nucleotide sequences were removed to address suspected cross-contamination and a sequencing artifact. A later analysis calculated a clonal expansion index for each public chain from normalized within-repertoire ranks of inferred template counts. Generation probabilities in a later analysis came from a VDJ recombination model fitted to out-of-frame rearrangements, and those results were checked against IGoR. In a later analysis, TCR-TCR, TCR-HLA and TCR-CMV co-occurrence was scored with hypergeometric tests, and a repertoire-size bias correction was applied to TCR pairs. A later analysis estimated false discovery rates by permuting HLA or CMV assignments 20 times. In a later analysis, co-occurring TCRs were grouped using DBSCAN, and TCRdist sequence similarity was added for clustering within HLA-allele-positive subsets. Repertoires with fewer than 30,000 or more than 120,000 public chains, plus five repertoires with anomalous nucleotide sharing, were excluded from co-occurrence clustering. Here the immuneACCESS table is served through TCRdb, limited to in-frame sequences with V and J called. Missing clones are a known gap in these copies; in checked studies unresolved V genes cover under half, and the rest lacks a known reason. That table gives V, J and clone size, and the DNA gave D and trimming. Recorded for this sample are under 200,000 clones; roughly 80% of them occurred a single time. The ten most abundant clones make up over 3.5% of the sample.

Material for sequencing was PBMCs. The rearranged chain carries TRBV12-5 and TRBJ1-1; the central 9 bases match TRBD1. This clonotype was obtained from a man in his fifties in good health and CMV-seronegative. The bases are TGTGCTAGTGGATGGGACAGGGCTGAAGCTTTCTTT. Its translation is CASGWDRAEAFF.